The 22 T cell receptor beta chains listed next were all sequenced from one sample in a study of cytomegalovirus exposure and HLA in healthy donors. The PCR employed 60 Vbeta primers together with 13 Jbeta primers. Generated by immunoSEQ multiplex PCR, the TCRdb table keeps only in-frame clones and is missing some. The sample shows 110,000 to 150,000 clones, roughly 62% of them seen only once. Sequencing was performed on PBMCs. Receptor source: a man between 60 and 75 years old in good health and CMV-seronegative.

The rearrangement links TRBV5-6 to TRBJ2-1; 8 bases match TRBD1. This CDR3 spans 16 amino acids. Germline V CDR1 and CDR2: SGHDT, YYEEEE. Losses at the gene ends were 0 bases for V and 4 bases for J; bases not matched to a gene: 6. CDR3 loop: CASSLVAGGGYNEQFF. The CDR3 nucleotides are TGTGCCAGCAGCTTGGTAGCAGGGGGCGGTTACAATGAGCAGTTCTTC.

This rearrangement joins TRBV28 to TRBJ2-1; 10 bases line up with TRBD2. The CDR3 runs 15 residues. CDR1 is MDHEN and CDR2 is SYDVKM in the germline V gene. The junction had 11 bases not matched to a gene; V was cut back by 6 bases and J by 9 bases. The CDR3 sequence is CASRKGLAGAGEQFF. As DNA, the CDR3 is TGTGCCAGCAGAAAGGGGCTAGCGGGAGCGGGTGAGCAGTTCTTC.

The chain combines TRBV10-1 with TRBJ2-6; the D gene is possibly TRBD1 (6 bases). The ends were cut back, 9 bases at V and 0 bases at J, with 24 bases in the middle. Germline-derived CDR1 and CDR2 are WNHNN and SYGVQD (reference sequence). There are 19 residues in the CDR3. This chain's CDR3 is CARTPQGPERFSGANVLTF. DNA of the CDR3: TGCGCCAGGACCCCACAGGGTCCGGAACGGTTCTCTGGGGCCAACGTCCTGACTTTC.

V gene TRBV30 combines with J gene TRBJ1-4; no clear D. The CDR3 spans 18 residues. The V gene's germline CDR1 is GTSNPN and CDR2 SVGIG (reference sequence). V lost 3 bases and J 0 bases, leaving 20 bases between the germline ends. CDR3 in DNA: TGTGCCTGGAGCGAACTTAGCGGACCGGACGCAACTAATGAAAAACTGTTTTTT. Protein product: CAWSELSGPDATNEKLFF.

This sequence joins TRBV4-3 and TRBJ2-7; 9 positions match TRBD2. Germline assignment: CDR1 LGHNA and CDR2 YSLEER. The CDR3 spans 15 residues. With V trimmed by 1 base and J by 4 bases, 5 bases remained unmatched. The CDR3 sequence: CASSQGSGRGYEQYF. CDR3 nucleotides: TGCGCCAGCAGCCAAGGTAGCGGGAGAGGTTACGAGCAGTACTTC.

V is TRBV30 and J is TRBJ1-1, with a tentative D call TRBD1 (6 bases). The germline V gene has CDR1 GTSNPN and CDR2 SVGIG (reference sequence). This CDR3 has 11 amino acids. Trimming cost V 2 bases and J 7 bases, with 8 bases left between them. CDR3 DNA sequence: TGTGCCTGGAGTAGGGGGGGTGAAGCTTTCTTT. Translating gives CAWSRGGEAFF. The full variable domain, with the rest looked up from reference TRBV30 and TRBJ1-1, is SQTIHQWPATLVQPVGSPLSLECTVEGTSNPNLYWYRQAAGRGLQLLFYSVGIGQISSEVPQNLSASRPQDRQFILSSKKLLLSDSGFYLCAWSRGGEAFFGQGTRLTVV.

The V and J genes are TRBV28 and TRBJ2-3; 10 positions agree with TRBD1. The CDR3 is 15 residues long. Germline V gene sequence: CDR1 MDHEN, CDR2 SYDVKM. V was clipped by 5 bases and J by 1 base; unmatched bases: 3. The CDR3 DNA follows: TGTGCCAGCAGTCCCGGGACAGGGGGCACAGATACGCAGTATTTT. This translates into CASSPGTGGTDTQYF.

The chain links TRBV11-3 to TRBJ2-1, with 9 bases fitting TRBD2. Germline V gives CDR1 SGHNT, CDR2 YENEEA. Trimming took 5 bases from V and 6 from J; bases not matched to a gene: 5. This CDR3 has 14 amino acids. CDR3 residues: CASSPIAGANEQFF. The CDR3, as DNA: TGTGCCAGCAGCCCAATAGCGGGAGCCAATGAGCAGTTCTTC. Combining the CDR3 with reference TRBV11-3 and TRBJ2-1 gives the whole variable domain EAGVVQSPRYKIIEKKQPVAFWCNPISGHNTLYWYLQNLGQGPELLIRYENEEAVDDSQLPKDRFSAERLKGVDSTLKIQPAELGDSAVYLCASSPIAGANEQFFGPGTRLTVL.

V and J are TRBV4-1 and TRBJ2-1, with 8 positions matching TRBD2. J was trimmed by 5 bases and V by 5 bases; bases with no gene match: 11. The CDR3 has 16 amino acids. Looked up from germline, CDR1 is MGHRA and CDR2 is YSYEKL. The CDR3 sequence: CASSKQGLDQNNEQFF. In nucleotides, the CDR3 is TGCGCCAGCAGCAAACAGGGACTAGACCAAAACAATGAGCAGTTCTTC.

This sequence joins TRBV15 and TRBJ2-5; 9 bases are a match to TRBD2. Germline loops: CDR1 LNHNV, CDR2 YYDKDF (reference sequence). The CDR3 spans 16 residues. Trimming at V came to 3 bases and at J to 2 bases, leaving 7 bases not matched to a gene. The chain's CDR3 is CATSRRLAELQETQYF. CDR3 DNA sequence: TGTGCCACCAGCAGGAGACTAGCGGAGTTACAAGAGACCCAGTACTTC.

DNA of the CDR3: TGTGCCAGCACCGACAGCGTTAACTATGGCTACACCTTC. As protein: CASTDSVNYGYTF. The chain employs TRBV6-6 and TRBJ1-2, with D possibly TRBD1 on 5 matching bases. CDR3 length equals 13 residues. Per the germline V gene, CDR1 is MNHNY and CDR2 is SVGAGI (reference sequence). Between the trimmed V and J ends, which lost 7 bases and 1 base, there was a span of 10 bases.

V gene TRBV6-1 combines with J gene TRBJ2-3; D possibly corresponds to TRBD1 (5 bases). Germline V gene sequence: CDR1 MNHNS, CDR2 SASEGT. The CDR3 loop spans 13 amino acids. Trimming shortened V by 1 base and J by 6 bases, and 8 bases separated the two germline ends. CDR3 sequence: CASSEGGDDTQYF. Here the CDR3 DNA reads TGTGCCAGCAGTGAAGGGGGCGACGATACGCAGTATTTT.

V is TRBV7-8 and J is TRBJ2-2, with 9 bases fitting TRBD1. Per germline, CDR1 SGHVS and CDR2 FQNEAQ. With 1 base clipped from V and 0 bases from J, the junction kept 6 bases outside the gene matches. The CDR3 consists of 18 residues. The CDR3 spells CASSLVGGQGANTGELFF. The CDR3 nucleotides are TGTGCCAGCAGCTTAGTAGGGGGACAGGGCGCGAACACCGGGGAGCTGTTTTTT.

The genes are TRBV11-3 and TRBJ2-5; D unresolved. CDR1 SGHNT and CDR2 YENEEA come from the germline V gene. Deletions cut 5 bases from V and 5 bases from J, with 9 bases between. CDR3 length: 12 amino acids. The CDR3 DNA reads as TGTGCCAGCAGCGCAGGTGGGGAGACCCAGTACTTC. This sequence encodes CASSAGGETQYF.

The rearrangement joins TRBV28 to TRBJ2-5; 13 bases are shared with TRBD2. The germline V gene encodes CDR1 MDHEN and CDR2 SYDVKM. J gave up 4 bases and V 2 bases, and 10 bases lay outside the gene matches. CDR3 size: 18 residues. CDR3 loop: CASSLRELAGGPGETQYF. CDR3 DNA sequence: TGTGCCAGCAGTTTAAGGGAACTAGCGGGAGGGCCAGGAGAGACCCAGTACTTC.

V gene TRBV5-1 combines with J gene TRBJ2-7, with TRBD2 matching 7 bases. Trimming took 0 bases from V and 2 from J; bases not matched to a gene: 8. This CDR3 has 16 residues. The germline gives CDR1 SGHRS, CDR2 YFSETQ. The CDR3 region has the DNA TGCGCCAGCAGCTTGGCAGGTCGGGAGGCGACCTACGAGCAGTACTTC. Residues: CASSLAGREATYEQYF.

V is TRBV5-6 and J is TRBJ2-1, with 8 bases aligning to TRBD2. This CDR3 comprises 15 residues. V trimming: 0 bases; J trimming: 7 bases; junction bases outside the gene matches: 6. Germline CDR1 is SGHDT and CDR2 is YYEEEE. CDR3 coding DNA: TGTGCCAGCAGCTTGGGCGCTAGCGGGTTGAATGAGCAGTTCTTC. Protein product: CASSLGASGLNEQFF.

V usage is TRBV7-9 and J usage is TRBJ2-3; TRBD2 agrees at 15 bases. The germline gives CDR1 SEHNR, CDR2 FQNEAQ (reference sequence). J was trimmed by 1 base and V by 5 bases; bases with no gene match: 10. The CDR3 has 19 residues. The DNA for the CDR3 is TGTGCCAGCAGCACCTGGACTAGCGGGAGGGCCTCTGGCACAGATACGCAGTATTTT. Translated, it gives CASSTWTSGRASGTDTQYF.

The rearrangement uses TRBV15 and TRBJ2-6; D is uncertain. The CDR3 is 15 amino acids. CDR1 and CDR2 from the germline V gene are LNHNV and YYDKDF (reference sequence). V was pared by 0 bases and J by 5 bases, with 8 bases between. In DNA, the CDR3 is TGTGCCACCAGCAGAGATGGAGAGCGGGCCAACGTCCTGACTTTC. This translates into CATSRDGERANVLTF.

The chain links TRBV5-1 to TRBJ2-7, with 9 bases that match TRBD1. Germline V gene sequence: CDR1 SGHRS, CDR2 YFSETQ. The CDR3 runs 15 residues. J gave up 7 bases and V 0 bases, and 8 bases lay outside the gene matches. The CDR3 is CASSLGDRDSSEQYF. The CDR3 coding sequence is TGCGCCAGCAGCTTGGGGGACAGGGACTCATCGGAGCAGTACTTC.

J is TRBJ1-5 and V is TRBV28; D might be TRBD1 (5 bases). CDR1 is MDHEN and CDR2 is SYDVKM in the germline V gene. The CDR3 runs to 15 residues. Trimming took 7 bases from V and 5 from J, leaving 18 bases between them. The CDR3, as DNA: TGTGCCAGCATATCTTTAAAGGGGCTCCATCAGCCCCAGCATTTT. It is translated as CASISLKGLHQPQHF.

The chain has TRBV15 and TRBJ1-1; TRBD1 is a possible D gene (6 bases). The germline V and J ends were trimmed by 0 bases and 6 bases, with 11 bases remaining between them. Per the germline V gene, CDR1 is LNHNV and CDR2 is YYDKDF (reference sequence). This CDR3 contains 14 residues. In nucleotides, the CDR3 is TGTGCCACCAGCAGAGATCAGGGGTGGGCTGAAGCTTTCTTT. Translating it yields CATSRDQGWAEAFF.